These T cell receptor beta chains were read from a single sample in a study of T-cell reconstitution after alpha-beta-depleted transplantation in children. MiXCR was run by TCRdb on the PCR reads, yielding one entry per CDR3 protein. The sample holds 280,000 or so distinct CDR3 sequences; roughly 10% are singletons and the top ten take 23%. Sequences were derived from peripheral blood, sampled 180 days after TCRalphabeta/CD19-depleted stem cell transplant. The receptors here all came from a male patient between 2 and 15 years old who had a stem cell transplant for chronic granulomatous disease, so the T cells may come from the graft donor. The CDR3 runs from the conserved cysteine through the conserved F or W. A D gene is named only where the DNA matches it firmly. Rows may omit the clone size; those that give it use once, few, many or a size class.

TRBJ2-5,TRBD2,many,TRBV29-1,CSVSTGLAGTETQYF,TGCAGCGTCTCAACCGGACTAGCGGGGACAGAGACCCAGTACTTC
TRBJ2-2,.,many,TRBV24-1,CATSDSRATTGELFF,TGTGCCACCAGTGATAGCCGGGCTACGACCGGGGAGCTGTTTTTT
TRBJ2-7,.,.,TRBV4-2,CARGRRVPYEQYF,TGTGCCAGGGGCCGCCGGGTCCCCTACGAGCAGTACTTC
TRBJ1-2,TRBD1,.,TRBV12-3/TRBV12-4,CASAGQNYGYTF,TGTGCCAGCGCGGGACAGAACTATGGCTACACCTTC
TRBJ1-2,.,many,TRBV9,CASSVGYASTHGYTF,TGTGCCAGCAGCGTGGGATATGCGAGCACCCATGGCTACACCTTC
TRBJ2-3,.,many,TRBV19,CASSLLGSVPTTDTQYF,TGTGCCAGTAGTCTCTTAGGGAGCGTCCCGACCACAGATACGCAGTATTTT
TRBJ2-7,.,many,TRBV12-3/TRBV12-4,CASMGLSYEQYF,TGTGCCAGCATGGGCCTCTCCTACGAGCAGTACTTC
TRBJ2-5,TRBD2,many,TRBV5-4,CASSPGTSGLGETQYF,TGTGCCAGCAGCCCTGGGACTAGCGGGTTGGGGGAGACCCAGTACTTC
TRBJ2-6,.,many,TRBV4-2,CASSQAGDVSGANVLTF,TGTGCCAGCAGCCAAGCTGGCGACGTATCTGGGGCCAACGTCCTGACTTTC
TRBJ2-3,.,many,TRBV7-6,CASSLVSGKRTDTQYF,TGTGCCAGCAGCTTAGTTAGCGGAAAACGCACAGATACGCAGTATTTT
TRBJ2-5,.,many,TRBV20-1,CSARVRGVQETQYF,TGCAGTGCTAGAGTGAGAGGGGTGCAAGAGACCCAGTACTTC
TRBJ1-5,.,many,TRBV5-5,CASSFGTNQPQHF,TGTGCCAGCAGCTTCGGAACAAATCAGCCCCAGCATTTT
TRBJ2-5,TRBD1,many,TRBV20-1,CSASAMTGLKETQYF,TGCAGTGCTAGCGCCATGACAGGGTTGAAAGAGACCCAGTACTTC
TRBJ2-3,TRBD2,many,TRBV7-7,CASSLDLAGEDTQYF,TGTGCCAGCAGCTTAGATCTAGCGGGAGAAGATACGCAGTATTTT
TRBJ2-3,.,many,TRBV7-2,CASSFGVGTDTQYF,TGTGCCAGCAGCTTCGGGGTGGGCACAGATACGCAGTATTTT
TRBJ2-1,.,many,TRBV5-1,CASSRGQSYNEQFF,TGCGCCAGCAGTCGGGGACAAAGCTACAATGAGCAGTTCTTC
TRBJ2-3,.,many,TRBV18,CASSPAVPLTDTQYF,TGTGCCAGCTCACCAGCGGTCCCCCTCACAGATACGCAGTATTTT
TRBJ1-1,.,many,TRBV7-9,CASSLGWGINTEAFF,TGTGCCAGCAGCTTGGGTTGGGGGATTAACACTGAAGCTTTCTTT
TRBJ2-1,TRBD1,many,TRBV15,CATKAGGEYNEQFF,TGTGCCACCAAGGCAGGGGGCGAATACAATGAGCAGTTCTTC
TRBJ2-3,.,many,TRBV28,CAEARGLTDTQYF,TGTGCGGAGGCCCGGGGTCTCACAGATACGCAGTATTTT
TRBJ2-3,TRBD2,many,TRBV6-5,CASSSPGGAQGDTQYF,TGTGCCAGCAGTTCCCCCGGGGGGGCGCAGGGAGATACGCAGTATTTT
TRBJ2-5,.,many,TRBV20-1,CSARVATVQETQYF,TGCAGTGCTAGAGTAGCGACAGTACAAGAGACCCAGTACTTC
TRBJ2-4,.,many,TRBV12-3/TRBV12-4,CASSLVGNAKNIQYF,TGTGCCAGCAGTTTAGTTGGGAATGCCAAAAACATTCAGTACTTC
TRBJ1-1,.,many,TRBV13,CASSLGAANTEAFF,TGTGCCAGCAGCTTAGGAGCGGCGAACACTGAAGCTTTCTTT
TRBJ2-3,TRBD1,many,TRBV29-1,CSVTGVTTDTQYF,TGCAGCGTGACAGGGGTTACGACAGATACGCAGTATTTT
TRBJ2-7,.,many,TRBV7-6,CASSASFWGYEQYF,TGTGCCAGCAGCGCGTCCTTTTGGGGATACGAGCAGTACTTC
TRBJ2-7,.,.,TRBV29-1,CSVGGYYEQYF,TGCAGCGTTGGTGGGTACTACGAGCAGTACTTC
TRBJ1-6,.,many,TRBV27,CASREGSNSPLHF,TGTGCCAGCAGGGAGGGAAGTAATTCACCCCTCCACTTT
TRBJ1-1,TRBD1,few,TRBV2,CASKKGTAAFF,TGTGCCAGTAAAAAGGGGACAGCGGCTTTCTTT
TRBJ2-3,.,many,TRBV6-5,CASSYPSVGGAQYF,TGTGCCAGCAGTTACCCCTCGGTGGGCGGGGCGCAGTATTTT
TRBJ1-5,TRBD1,many,TRBV12-3/TRBV12-4,CASSFRGTGNQPQHF,TGTGCCAGCAGTTTTAGAGGGACAGGCAATCAGCCCCAGCATTTT
TRBJ2-4,TRBD2,many,TRBV29-1,CSVGLAGEGGKNIQYF,TGCAGCGTTGGCCTAGCGGGAGAGGGCGGCAAAAACATTCAGTACTTC
TRBJ2-1,.,many,TRBV12-3/TRBV12-4,CASRFGTLHDEQFF,TGTGCCAGCAGGTTCGGGACCCTGCACGATGAGCAGTTCTTC